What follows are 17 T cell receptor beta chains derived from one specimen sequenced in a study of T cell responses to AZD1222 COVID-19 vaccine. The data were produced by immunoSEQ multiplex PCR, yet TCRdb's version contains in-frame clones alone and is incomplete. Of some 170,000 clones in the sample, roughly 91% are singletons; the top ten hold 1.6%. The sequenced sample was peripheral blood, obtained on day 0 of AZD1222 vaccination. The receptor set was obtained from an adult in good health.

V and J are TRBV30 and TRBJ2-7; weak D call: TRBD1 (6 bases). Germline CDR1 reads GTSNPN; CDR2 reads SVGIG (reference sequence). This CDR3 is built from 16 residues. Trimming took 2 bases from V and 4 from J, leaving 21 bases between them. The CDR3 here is CAWSPTRGLQAYEQYF. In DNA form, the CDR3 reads TGTGCCTGGAGTCCAACCAGGGGCCTTCAAGCGTACGAGCAGTACTTC.

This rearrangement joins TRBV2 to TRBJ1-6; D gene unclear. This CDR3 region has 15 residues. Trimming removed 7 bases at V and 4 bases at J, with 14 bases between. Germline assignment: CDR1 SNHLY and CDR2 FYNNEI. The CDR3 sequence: CASTPRRVYNSPLHF. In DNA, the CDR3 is TGTGCCAGCACCCCAAGGAGGGTTTATAATTCACCCCTCCACTTT.

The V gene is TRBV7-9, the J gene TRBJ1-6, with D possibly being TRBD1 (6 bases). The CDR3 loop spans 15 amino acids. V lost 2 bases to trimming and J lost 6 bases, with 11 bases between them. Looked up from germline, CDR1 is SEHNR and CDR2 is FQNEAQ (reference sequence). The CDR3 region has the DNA TGTGCCAGCAGCTTATGGTTGGACAGTAATTCACCCCTCCACTTT. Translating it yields CASSLWLDSNSPLHF.

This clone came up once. The CDR3 spells CASSSRWGGTEAFF. The DNA for the CDR3 is TGTGCCAGCAGCTCCCGTTGGGGTGGGACGGAAGCTTTCTTT. The chain carries TRBV6-2 or TRBV6-3 and TRBJ1-1; D may be TRBD1 (5 bases). The CDR3 is 14 amino acids. CDR1 and CDR2 (germline): MNHEY, SVGEGT. Trimming removed 6 bases from V and 8 bases from J, with 19 bases in between.

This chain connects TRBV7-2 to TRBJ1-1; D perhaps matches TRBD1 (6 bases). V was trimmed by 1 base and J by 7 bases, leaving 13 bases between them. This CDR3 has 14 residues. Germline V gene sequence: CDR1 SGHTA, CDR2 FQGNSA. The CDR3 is CASSLGDRRDEAFF. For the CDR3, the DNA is TGTGCCAGCAGCTTAGGCGACAGGCGAGATGAAGCTTTCTTT.

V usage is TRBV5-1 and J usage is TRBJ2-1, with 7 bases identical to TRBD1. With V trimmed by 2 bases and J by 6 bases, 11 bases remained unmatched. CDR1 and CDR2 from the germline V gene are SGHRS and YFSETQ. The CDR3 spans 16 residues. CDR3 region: CASSLLRTGGSNEQFF. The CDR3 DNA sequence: TGCGCCAGCAGCTTACTCCGGACAGGAGGAAGCAATGAGCAGTTCTTC.

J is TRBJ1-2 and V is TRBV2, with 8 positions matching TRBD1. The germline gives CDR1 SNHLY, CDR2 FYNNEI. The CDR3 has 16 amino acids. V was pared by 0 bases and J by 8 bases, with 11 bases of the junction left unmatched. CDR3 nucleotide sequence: TGTGCCAGCAGTGAAGCCCTGGCAGGGGGCGTCGAGGGCTACACCTTC. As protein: CASSEALAGGVEGYTF.

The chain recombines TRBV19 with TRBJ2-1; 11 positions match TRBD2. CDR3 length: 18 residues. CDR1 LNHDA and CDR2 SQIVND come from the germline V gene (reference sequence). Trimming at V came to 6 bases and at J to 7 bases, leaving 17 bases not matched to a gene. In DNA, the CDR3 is TGTGCCAGTAGAAACTACGGATTGACTAGCGGGATCAAGAATGAGCAGTTCTTC. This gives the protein CASRNYGLTSGIKNEQFF.

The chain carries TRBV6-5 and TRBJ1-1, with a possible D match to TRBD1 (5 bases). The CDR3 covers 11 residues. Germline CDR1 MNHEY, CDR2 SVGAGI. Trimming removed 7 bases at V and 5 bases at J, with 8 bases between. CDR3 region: CASTDRTEAFF. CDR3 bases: TGTGCCAGCACCGACAGAACTGAAGCTTTCTTT.

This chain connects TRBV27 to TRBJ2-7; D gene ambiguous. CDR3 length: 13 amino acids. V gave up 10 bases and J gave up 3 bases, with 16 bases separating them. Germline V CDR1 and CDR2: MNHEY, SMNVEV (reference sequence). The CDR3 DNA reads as TGTGCCACCATAGGTCCTGGGGACTACGAGCAGTACGTC. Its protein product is CATIGPGDYEQYV.

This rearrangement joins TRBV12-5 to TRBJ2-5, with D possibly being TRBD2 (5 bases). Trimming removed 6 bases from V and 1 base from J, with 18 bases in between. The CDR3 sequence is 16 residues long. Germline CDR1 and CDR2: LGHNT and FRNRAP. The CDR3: CASGSNLRVLQETQYF. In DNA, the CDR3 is TGTGCTAGTGGGTCGAACCTGAGGGTTCTCCAAGAGACCCAGTACTTC.

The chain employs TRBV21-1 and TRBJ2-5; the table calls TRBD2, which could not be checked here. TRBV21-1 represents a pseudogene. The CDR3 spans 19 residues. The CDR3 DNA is TGTGCCAGCAGCAAAAGTTCGGAACGGGAGGAGGATAAGCGAGAGACCCAGTACTTC. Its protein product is CASSKSSEREEDKRETQYF.

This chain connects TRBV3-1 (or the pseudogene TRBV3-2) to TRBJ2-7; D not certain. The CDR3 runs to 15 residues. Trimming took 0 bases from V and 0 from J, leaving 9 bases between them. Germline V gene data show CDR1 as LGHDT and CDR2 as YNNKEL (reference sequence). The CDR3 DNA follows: TGTGCCAGCAGCCAAGAGGATCTGGGCTCCTACGAGCAGTACTTC. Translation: CASSQEDLGSYEQYF.

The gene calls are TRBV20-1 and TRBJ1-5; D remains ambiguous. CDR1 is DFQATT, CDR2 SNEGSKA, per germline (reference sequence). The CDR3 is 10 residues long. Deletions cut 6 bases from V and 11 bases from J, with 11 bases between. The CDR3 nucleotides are TGCAGTGCCCAGCTTGGGTCCCAGCATTTT. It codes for CSAQLGSQHF.

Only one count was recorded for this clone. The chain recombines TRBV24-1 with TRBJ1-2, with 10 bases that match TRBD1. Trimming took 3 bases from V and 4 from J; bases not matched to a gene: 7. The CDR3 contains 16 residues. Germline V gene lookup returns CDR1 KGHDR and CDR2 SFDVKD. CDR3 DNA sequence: TGTGCCACCAGTGATGACCGGGACAGGGGTGGCTATGGCTACACCTTC. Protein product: CATSDDRDRGGYGYTF.

CDR3 sequence (DNA): TGTGCCAGCAGCTTCGACGGTAGCACAGATACGCAGTATTTT. It codes for CASSFDGSTDTQYF. V is TRBV5-4 and J is TRBJ2-3; D ambiguous. V was trimmed by 2 bases and J by 0 bases, leaving 7 bases between them. CDR1 is SGHNT, CDR2 YYREEE, per germline (reference sequence). This CDR3 comprises 14 residues.

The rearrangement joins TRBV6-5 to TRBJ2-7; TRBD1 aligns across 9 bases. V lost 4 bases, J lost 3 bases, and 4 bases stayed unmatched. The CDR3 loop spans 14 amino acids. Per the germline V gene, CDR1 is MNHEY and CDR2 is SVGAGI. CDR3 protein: CASSSGTGIYEQYV. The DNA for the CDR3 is TGTGCCAGCAGTTCCGGGACAGGGATCTACGAGCAGTACGTC.